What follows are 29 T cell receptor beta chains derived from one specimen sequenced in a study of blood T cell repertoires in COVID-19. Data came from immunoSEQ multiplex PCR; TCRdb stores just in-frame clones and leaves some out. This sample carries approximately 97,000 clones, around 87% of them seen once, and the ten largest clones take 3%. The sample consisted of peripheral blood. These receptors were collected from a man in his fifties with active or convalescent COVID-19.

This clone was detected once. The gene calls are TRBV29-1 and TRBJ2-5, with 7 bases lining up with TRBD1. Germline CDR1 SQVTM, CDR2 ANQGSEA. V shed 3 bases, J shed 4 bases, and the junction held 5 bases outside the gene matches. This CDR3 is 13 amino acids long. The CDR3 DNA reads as TGCAGCGTTGACCGGGACAGAGGAGAGACCCAGTACTTC. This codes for CSVDRDRGETQYF.

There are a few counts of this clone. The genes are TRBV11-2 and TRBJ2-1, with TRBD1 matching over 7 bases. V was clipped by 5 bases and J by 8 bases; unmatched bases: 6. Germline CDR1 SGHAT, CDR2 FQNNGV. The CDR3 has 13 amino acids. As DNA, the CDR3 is TGTGCCAGCAGCCGAGGGGGCTTGGATGAGCAGTTCTTC. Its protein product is CASSRGGLDEQFF.

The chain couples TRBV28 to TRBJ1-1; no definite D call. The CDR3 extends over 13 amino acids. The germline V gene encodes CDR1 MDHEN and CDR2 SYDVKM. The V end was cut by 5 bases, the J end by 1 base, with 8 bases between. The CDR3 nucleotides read TGTGCCAGCAGTCCGCACTCGAACACTGAAGCTTTCTTT. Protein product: CASSPHSNTEAFF.

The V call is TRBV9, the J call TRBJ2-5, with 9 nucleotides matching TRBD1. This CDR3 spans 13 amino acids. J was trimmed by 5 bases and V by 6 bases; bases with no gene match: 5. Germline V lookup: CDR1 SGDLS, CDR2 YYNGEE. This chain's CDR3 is CASTGTGKETQYF. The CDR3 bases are TGTGCCAGCACCGGGACAGGGAAGGAGACCCAGTACTTC.

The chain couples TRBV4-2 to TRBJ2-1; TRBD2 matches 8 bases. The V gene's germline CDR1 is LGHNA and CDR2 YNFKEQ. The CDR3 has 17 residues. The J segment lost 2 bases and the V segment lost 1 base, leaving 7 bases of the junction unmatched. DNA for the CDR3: TGTGCCAGCAGCCAAGGTGGTGCCGGGGGGGCCTACAATGAGCAGTTCTTC. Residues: CASSQGGAGGAYNEQFF.

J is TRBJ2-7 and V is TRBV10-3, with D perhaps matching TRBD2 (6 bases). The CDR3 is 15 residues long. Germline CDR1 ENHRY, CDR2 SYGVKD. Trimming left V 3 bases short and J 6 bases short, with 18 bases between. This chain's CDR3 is CAISDSGLALSEQYF. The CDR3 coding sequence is TGTGCCATCAGTGATTCGGGGCTAGCGCTCTCCGAGCAGTACTTC.

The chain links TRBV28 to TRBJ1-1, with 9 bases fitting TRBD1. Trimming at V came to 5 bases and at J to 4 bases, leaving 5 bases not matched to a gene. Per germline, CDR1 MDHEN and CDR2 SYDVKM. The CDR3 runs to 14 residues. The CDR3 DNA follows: TGTGCCAGCAGTATACGACAGGGGGTCACTGAAGCTTTCTTT. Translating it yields CASSIRQGVTEAFF.

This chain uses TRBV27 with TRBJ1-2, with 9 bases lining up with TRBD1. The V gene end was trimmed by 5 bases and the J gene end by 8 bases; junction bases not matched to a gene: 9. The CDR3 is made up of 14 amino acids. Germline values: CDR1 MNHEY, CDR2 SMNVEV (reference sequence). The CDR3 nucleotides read TGTGCCAGCAGTATCGGACAGGGGAGGGGAGGCTACACCTTC. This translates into CASSIGQGRGGYTF.

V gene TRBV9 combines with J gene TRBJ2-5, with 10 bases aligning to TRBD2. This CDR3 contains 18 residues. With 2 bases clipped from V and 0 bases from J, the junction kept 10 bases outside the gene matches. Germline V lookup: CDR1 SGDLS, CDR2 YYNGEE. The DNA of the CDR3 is TGTGCCAGCAGCGTTGCTAGCGGGGGAACCCCGGACCAAGAGACCCAGTACTTC. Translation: CASSVASGGTPDQETQYF.

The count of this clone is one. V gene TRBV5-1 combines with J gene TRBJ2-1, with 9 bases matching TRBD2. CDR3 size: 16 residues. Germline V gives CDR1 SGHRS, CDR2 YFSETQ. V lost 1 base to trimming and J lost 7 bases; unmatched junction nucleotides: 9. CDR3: CASSLSGGGAGNEQFF. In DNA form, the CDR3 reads TGCGCCAGCAGCTTGTCCGGCGGGGGGGCCGGAAATGAGCAGTTCTTC. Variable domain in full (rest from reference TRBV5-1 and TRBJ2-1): KAGVTQTPRYLIKTRGQQVTLSCSPISGHRSVSWYQQTPGQGLQFLFEYFSETQRNKGNFPGRFSGRQFSNSRSEMNVSTLELGDSALYLCASSLSGGGAGNEQFFGPGTRLTVL.

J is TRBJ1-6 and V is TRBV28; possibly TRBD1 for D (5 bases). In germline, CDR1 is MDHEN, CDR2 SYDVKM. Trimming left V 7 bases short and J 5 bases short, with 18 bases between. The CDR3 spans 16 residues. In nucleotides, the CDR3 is TGTGCCAGCAACAATGCCCTAGGGGAAAATAATTCACCCCTCCACTTT. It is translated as CASNNALGENNSPLHF. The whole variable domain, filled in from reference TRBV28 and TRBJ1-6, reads DVKVTQSSRYLVKRTGEKVFLECVQDMDHENMFWYRQDPGLGLRLIYFSYDVKMKEKGDIPEGYSVSREKKERFSLILESASTNQTSMYLCASNNALGENNSPLHFGNGTRLTVT.

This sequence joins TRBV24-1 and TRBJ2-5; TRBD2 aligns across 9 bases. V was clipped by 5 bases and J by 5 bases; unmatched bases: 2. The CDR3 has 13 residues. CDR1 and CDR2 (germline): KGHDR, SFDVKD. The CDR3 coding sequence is TGTGCCACCAGTGGGACTAGCGTCGAGACCCAGTACTTC. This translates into CATSGTSVETQYF.

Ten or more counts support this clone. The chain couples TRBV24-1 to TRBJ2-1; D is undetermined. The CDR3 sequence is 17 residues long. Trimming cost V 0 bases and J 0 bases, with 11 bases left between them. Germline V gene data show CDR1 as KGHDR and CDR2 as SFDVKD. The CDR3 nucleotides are TGTGCCACCAGTGATTTGATGAGTTCCGGCTCCTACAATGAGCAGTTCTTC. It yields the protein CATSDLMSSGSYNEQFF.

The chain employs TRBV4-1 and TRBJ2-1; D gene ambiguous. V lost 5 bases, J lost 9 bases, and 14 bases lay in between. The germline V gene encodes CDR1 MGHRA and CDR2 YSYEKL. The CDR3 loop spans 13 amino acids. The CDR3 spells CASSDVVTGEQFF. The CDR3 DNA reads TGCGCCAGCAGCGATGTGGTCACTGGTGAGCAGTTCTTC.

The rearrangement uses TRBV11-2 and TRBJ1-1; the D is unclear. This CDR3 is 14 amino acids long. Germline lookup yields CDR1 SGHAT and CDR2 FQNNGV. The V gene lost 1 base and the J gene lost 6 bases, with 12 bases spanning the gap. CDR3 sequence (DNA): TGTGCCAGCAGCTTAGTTCCGGGGAGGGCTGAAGCTTTCTTT. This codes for CASSLVPGRAEAFF.

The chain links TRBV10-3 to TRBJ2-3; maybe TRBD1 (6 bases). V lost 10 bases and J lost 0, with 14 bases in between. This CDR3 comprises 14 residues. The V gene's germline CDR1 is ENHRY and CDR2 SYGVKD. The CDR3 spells CATQGRASTDTQYF. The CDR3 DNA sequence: TGTGCCACCCAGGGGCGGGCGAGCACAGATACGCAGTATTTT.

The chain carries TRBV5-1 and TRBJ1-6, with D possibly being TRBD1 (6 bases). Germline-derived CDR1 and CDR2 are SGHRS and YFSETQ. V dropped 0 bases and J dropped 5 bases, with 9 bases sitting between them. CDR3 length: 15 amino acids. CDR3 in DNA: TGCGCCAGCAGCTTGGACAGGGTGGATAATTCACCCCTCCACTTT. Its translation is CASSLDRVDNSPLHF.

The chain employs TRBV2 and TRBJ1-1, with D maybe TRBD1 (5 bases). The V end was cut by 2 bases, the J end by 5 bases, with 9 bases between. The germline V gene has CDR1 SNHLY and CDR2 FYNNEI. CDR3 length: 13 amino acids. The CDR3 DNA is TGTGCCAGCAGTGAACGGAGGGGTACTGAAGCTTTCTTT. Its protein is CASSERRGTEAFF.

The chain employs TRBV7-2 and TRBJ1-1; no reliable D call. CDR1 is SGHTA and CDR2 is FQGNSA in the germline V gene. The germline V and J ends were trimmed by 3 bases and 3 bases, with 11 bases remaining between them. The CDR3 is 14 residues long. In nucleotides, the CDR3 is TGTGCCAGCAGCTTTCAGACATCGGACACTGAAGCTTTCTTT. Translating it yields CASSFQTSDTEAFF.

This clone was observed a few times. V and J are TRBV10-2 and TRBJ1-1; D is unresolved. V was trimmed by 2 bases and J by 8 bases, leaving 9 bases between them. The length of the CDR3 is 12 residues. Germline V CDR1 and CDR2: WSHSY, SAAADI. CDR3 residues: CASSEVRREAFF. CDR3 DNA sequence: TGCGCCAGCAGTGAGGTCAGGAGGGAAGCTTTCTTT.

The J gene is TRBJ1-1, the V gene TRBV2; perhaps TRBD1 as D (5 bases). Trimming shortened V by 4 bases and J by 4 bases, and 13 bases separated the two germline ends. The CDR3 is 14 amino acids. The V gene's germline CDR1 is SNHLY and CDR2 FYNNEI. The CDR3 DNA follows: TGTGCCAGCAGTGTTCAGGGCATGGGCACTGAAGCTTTCTTT. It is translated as CASSVQGMGTEAFF. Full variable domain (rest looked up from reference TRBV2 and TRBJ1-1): EPEVTQTPSHQVTQMGQEVILRCVPISNHLYFYWYRQILGQKVEFLVSFYNNEISEKSEIFDDQFSVERPDGSNFTLKIRSTKLEDSAMYFCASSVQGMGTEAFFGQGTRLTVV.

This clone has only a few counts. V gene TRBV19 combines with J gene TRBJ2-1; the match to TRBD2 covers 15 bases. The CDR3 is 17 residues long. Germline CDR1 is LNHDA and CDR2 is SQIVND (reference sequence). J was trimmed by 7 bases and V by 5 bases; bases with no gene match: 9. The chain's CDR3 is CASSAPGLAGGWNEQFF. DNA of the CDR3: TGTGCCAGTAGTGCGCCGGGACTAGCGGGGGGCTGGAATGAGCAGTTCTTC.

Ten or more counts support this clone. This CDR3 is CATERGNEQFF. The CDR3 DNA reads as TGTGCCACCGAGAGGGGGAATGAGCAGTTCTTC. This chain connects TRBV2 to TRBJ2-1; possible D gene TRBD1, 6 bases. CDR1 and CDR2 (germline): SNHLY, FYNNEI. Trimming removed 10 bases at V and 7 bases at J, with 11 bases between. The CDR3 extends over 11 amino acids. The full variable domain, in which reference TRBV2 and TRBJ2-1 provide the parts outside the CDR3, is EPEVTQTPSHQVTQMGQEVILRCVPISNHLYFYWYRQILGQKVEFLVSFYNNEISEKSEIFDDQFSVERPDGSNFTLKIRSTKLEDSAMYFCATERGNEQFFGPGTRLTVL.

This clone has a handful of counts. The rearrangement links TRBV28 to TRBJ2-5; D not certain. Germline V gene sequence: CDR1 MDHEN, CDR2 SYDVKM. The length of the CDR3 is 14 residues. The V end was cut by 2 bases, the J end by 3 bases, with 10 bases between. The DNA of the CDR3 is TGTGCCAGCAGTTTAATAAGATCAGAAGAGACCCAGTACTTC. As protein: CASSLIRSEETQYF. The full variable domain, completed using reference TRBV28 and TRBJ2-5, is DVKVTQSSRYLVKRTGEKVFLECVQDMDHENMFWYRQDPGLGLRLIYFSYDVKMKEKGDIPEGYSVSREKKERFSLILESASTNQTSMYLCASSLIRSEETQYFGPGTRLLVL.

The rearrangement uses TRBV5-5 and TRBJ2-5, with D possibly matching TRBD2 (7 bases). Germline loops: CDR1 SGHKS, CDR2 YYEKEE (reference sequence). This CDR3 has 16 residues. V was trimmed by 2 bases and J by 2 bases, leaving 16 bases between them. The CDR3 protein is CASSFYRGAAQETQYF. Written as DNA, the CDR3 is TGTGCCAGCAGCTTTTATCGGGGGGCCGCTCAAGAGACCCAGTACTTC.

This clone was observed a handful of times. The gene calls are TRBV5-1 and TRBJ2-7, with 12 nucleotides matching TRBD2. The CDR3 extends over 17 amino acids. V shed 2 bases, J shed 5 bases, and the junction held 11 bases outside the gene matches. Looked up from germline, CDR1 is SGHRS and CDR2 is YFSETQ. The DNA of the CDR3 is TGCGCCAGCAGCTTACTAGCGGGGGGTCCCTTCGGGGACGAGCAGTACTTC. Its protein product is CASSLLAGGPFGDEQYF.

The chain's CDR3 is CASSSGLAGGETQYF. The CDR3 nucleotides read TGTGCCAGCAGCTCGGGACTAGCGGGGGGAGAGACCCAGTACTTC. This rearrangement joins TRBV7-8 to TRBJ2-5, with TRBD2 matching 15 bases. V was pared by 4 bases and J by 4 bases, with 1 base of the junction left unmatched. CDR1 SGHVS and CDR2 FQNEAQ come from the germline V gene. This CDR3 comprises 15 residues.

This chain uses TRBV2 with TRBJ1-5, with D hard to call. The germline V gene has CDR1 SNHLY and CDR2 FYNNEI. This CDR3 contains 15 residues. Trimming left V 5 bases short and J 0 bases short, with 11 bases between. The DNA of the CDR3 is TGTGCCAGCAGTATTGGAGGTTATAGCAATCAGCCCCAGCATTTT. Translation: CASSIGGYSNQPQHF.

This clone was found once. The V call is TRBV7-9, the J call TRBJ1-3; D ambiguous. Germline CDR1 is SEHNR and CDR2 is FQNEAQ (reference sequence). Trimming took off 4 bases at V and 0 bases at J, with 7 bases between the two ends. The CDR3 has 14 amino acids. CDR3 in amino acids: CASSSTLSGNTIYF. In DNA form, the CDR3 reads TGTGCCAGCAGCTCTACTCTCTCTGGAAACACCATATATTTT.